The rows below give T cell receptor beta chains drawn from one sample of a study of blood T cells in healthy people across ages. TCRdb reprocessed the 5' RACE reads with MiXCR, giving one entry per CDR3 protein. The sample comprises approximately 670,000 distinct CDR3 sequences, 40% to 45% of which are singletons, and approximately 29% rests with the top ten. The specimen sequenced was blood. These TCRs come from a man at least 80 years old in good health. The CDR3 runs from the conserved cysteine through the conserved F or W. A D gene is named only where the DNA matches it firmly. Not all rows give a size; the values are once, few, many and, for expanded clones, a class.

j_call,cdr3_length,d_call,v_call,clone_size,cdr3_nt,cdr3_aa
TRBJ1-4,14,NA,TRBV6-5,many,TGTGCCAGCAGTTACTCGAGTCCGGGAGAAAAACTGTTTTTT,CASSYSSPGEKLFF
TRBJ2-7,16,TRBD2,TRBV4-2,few,TGTGCCAGCAGCCACACATTAGCGGGAGGATCCTACGAGCAGTACTTC,CASSHTLAGGSYEQYF
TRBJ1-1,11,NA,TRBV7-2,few,TGTGCCAGCAGCTTGTGGACTGAAGCTTTCTTT,CASSLWTEAFF
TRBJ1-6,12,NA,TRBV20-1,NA,TGCAGTTCCCGGGCAGGGAATTCACCCCTCCACTTT,CSSRAGNSPLHF
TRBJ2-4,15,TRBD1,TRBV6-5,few,TGTGCCAGCAGCTCGGACAGGGGAGGGGTGAACATTCAGTACTTC,CASSSDRGGVNIQYF
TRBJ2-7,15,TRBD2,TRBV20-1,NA,TGCAGTGCCAGGGGTAGCGGGAGTGAGTCCTACGAGCAGTACTTC,CSARGSGSESYEQYF
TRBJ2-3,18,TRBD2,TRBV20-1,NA,TGCAGTGCTAGGGGGGGACTAGCGGGCCAGATACGCACAGATACGCAGTATTTT,CSARGGLAGQIRTDTQYF
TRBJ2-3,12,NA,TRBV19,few,TGTGCCAGTAGAGAGGGGGGAGGTACGCAGTATTTT,CASREGGGTQYF
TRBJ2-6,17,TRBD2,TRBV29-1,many,TGCAGCGTTGAAGAGCCTAGCGGGAGCTCTGGGGCCAACGTCCTGACTTTC,CSVEEPSGSSGANVLTF
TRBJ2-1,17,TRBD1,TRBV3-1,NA,TGTGCCAGCAGCCAGATAGGACAGGCGAGCTCCTACAATGAGCAGTTCTTC,CASSQIGQASSYNEQFF
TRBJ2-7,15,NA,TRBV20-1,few,TGCAGTGCTAGAATCGTACAGGCGGGCTACAATGAGCAGTACTTC,CSARIVQAGYNEQYF
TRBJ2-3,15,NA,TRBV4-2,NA,TGTGCCAGCAGCCAAGACTCCCAACGGACAGATACGCAGTATTTT,CASSQDSQRTDTQYF
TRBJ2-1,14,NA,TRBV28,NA,TGTGCCAGCAGTGTAGGGGGGAGCTCCTACGAGCAGTTCTTC,CASSVGGSSYEQFF
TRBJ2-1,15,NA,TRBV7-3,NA,TGTGCCAGCAGCTCCGACAGCCACCCCTACAATGAGCAGTTCTTC,CASSSDSHPYNEQFF
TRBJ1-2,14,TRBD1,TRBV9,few,TGTGCCAGCCAAGGGGAGACAGGGGGATATGGCTACACCTTC,CASQGETGGYGYTF
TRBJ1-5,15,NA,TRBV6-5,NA,TGTGCCAGCAGTTACGGCAGGGGAGGCAATCAGCCCCAGCATTTT,CASSYGRGGNQPQHF
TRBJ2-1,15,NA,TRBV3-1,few,TGTGCCAGCAGCCAAGTAACGGCTTCCTACAATGAGCAGTTCTTC,CASSQVTASYNEQFF
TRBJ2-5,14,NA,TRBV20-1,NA,TGCAGTGCGGCCCGGACTGACCTAGGGGAGACCCAGTACTTC,CSAARTDLGETQYF
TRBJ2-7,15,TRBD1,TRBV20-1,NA,TGCAGTGCTGGAAACAGGGGGCCCATCTTCTACGAGCAGTACTTC,CSAGNRGPIFYEQYF
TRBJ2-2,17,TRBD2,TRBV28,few,TGTGCCACCTTGGTAGCGGGAGGCGGGGAAGACACCGGGGAGCTGTTTTTT,CATLVAGGGEDTGELFF
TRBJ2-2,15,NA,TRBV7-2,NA,TGTGCCAGCAGCCCCCGCGGCCAAAACACCGGGGAGCTGTTTTTT,CASSPRGQNTGELFF
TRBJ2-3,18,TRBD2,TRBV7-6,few,TGTGCCAGCAGCTTGTACAGCGGGGGGGCCGGAGGCGCAGATACGCAGTATTTT,CASSLYSGGAGGADTQYF
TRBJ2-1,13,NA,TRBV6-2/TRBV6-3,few,TGTGCCAGCAGTTACATCCAGTACAATGAGCAGTTCTTC,CASSYIQYNEQFF
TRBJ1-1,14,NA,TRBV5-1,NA,TGCGCCAGCAACTACATCGGGGGGTACACTGAAGCTTTCTTT,CASNYIGGYTEAFF
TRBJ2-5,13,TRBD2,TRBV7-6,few,TGTGCCAGCAGCTTACTAGCGGGAGGGCCTCAGTACTTC,CASSLLAGGPQYF
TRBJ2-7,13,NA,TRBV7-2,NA,TGTGCCAGCAGCTTAGGACGGTACGTCGAGCAGTACTTC,CASSLGRYVEQYF
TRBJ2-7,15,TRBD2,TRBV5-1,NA,TGCGCCAGCAGCGACGCGGGACTAGCTACCTACGAGCAGTACTTC,CASSDAGLATYEQYF
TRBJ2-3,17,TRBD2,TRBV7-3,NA,TGTGCCAGCAGCTCCCCAGGACTAGCGGGAGTATCAGATACGCAGTATTTT,CASSSPGLAGVSDTQYF
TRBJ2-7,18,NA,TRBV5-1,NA,TGCGCCAGCAGCTGGAAGGCAGGGGTTGCCGCCTATGCTTACGAGCAGTACTTC,CASSWKAGVAAYAYEQYF
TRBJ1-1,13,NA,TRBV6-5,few,TGTGCCAGCAGACGTGGATTGAACACTGAAGCTTTCTTT,CASRRGLNTEAFF
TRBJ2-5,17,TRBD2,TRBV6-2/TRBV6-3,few,TGTGCCAGCAGTCAGACGGGACTAGCGGGAGGAATAGAGACCCAGTACTTC,CASSQTGLAGGIETQYF
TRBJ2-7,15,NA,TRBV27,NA,TGTGCCAGCACAGAGCGAGTTAGCTCCTACAATGAGCAGTACTTC,CASTERVSSYNEQYF
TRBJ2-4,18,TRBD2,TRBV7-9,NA,TGTGCCAGCAGCCCCTTTGGGACTAGCGGACGGGACCCAAACATTCAGTACTTC,CASSPFGTSGRDPNIQYF
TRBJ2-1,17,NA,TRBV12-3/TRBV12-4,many,TGTGCCAGCAGTAACGTGGAACTTGCCGGATTGAACAATGAGCAGTTCTTC,CASSNVELAGLNNEQFF